The rows below give T cell receptor beta chains drawn from one sample of a study of blood T cell repertoires in COVID-19. The assay was immunoSEQ multiplex PCR, and TCRdb's table has in-frame clones only and misses some. The table shows roughly 230,000 clones, with about nine tenths occurring only once. What was sequenced was PBMCs or T cells enriched from blood (not recorded which). The origin of the receptors is a man between 25 and 39 years old in a cohort exposed to, infected with or recovered from COVID-19 (not recorded which). Both conserved end residues are part of each CDR3. The D gene is left open where the match is weak. Clone size is not always given. Where it is, it says once, few, many or a class for expanded clones.

abundance	d_gene	v_gene	j_gene	CDR3aa	CDR3nt
-	-	TRBV7-3	TRBJ1-1	CASSSDWNTEAFF	TGTGCCAGCAGCTCCGACTGGAACACTGAAGCTTTCTTT
-	TRBD2	TRBV5-5	TRBJ2-3	CASSLLGSGGRTDTQYF	TGTGCCAGCAGCTTGCTCGGGAGCGGGGGACGCACAGATACGCAGTATTTT
-	-	TRBV20-1	TRBJ1-5	CSARADQPQHF	TGCAGTGCTAGAGCCGATCAGCCCCAGCATTTT
-	TRBD2	TRBV7-9	TRBJ2-3	CASSLVGTSESTDTQYF	TGTGCCAGCAGCTTAGTAGGGACTAGCGAGAGCACAGATACGCAGTATTTT
-	-	TRBV3-1/TRBV3-2	TRBJ1-6	CASSQEIGNSPLHF	TGTGCCAGCAGCCAAGAGATCGGGAATTCACCCCTCCACTTT
-	-	TRBV28	TRBJ1-1	CASTMSPPGPPWYTEAFF	TGTGCCAGCACCATGAGCCCGCCAGGCCCCCCCTGGTACACTGAAGCTTTCTTT
-	TRBD2	TRBV6-5	TRBJ2-1	CASSGLAGVNEQFF	TGTGCCAGCAGCGGACTAGCGGGAGTCAATGAGCAGTTCTTC
-	-	TRBV3-1/TRBV3-2	TRBJ1-6	CASSQAGNSPLHF	TGTGCCAGCAGCCAAGCGGGGAATTCACCCCTCCACTTT
-	-	TRBV21-1	TRBJ2-1	CASIPATGGSYNEQFF	TGTGCCAGCATTCCTGCCACAGGTGGGTCCTACAATGAGCAGTTCTTC
-	TRBD1	TRBV6-5	TRBJ2-2	CASSRPGQGAGELFF	TGTGCCAGCAGTCGCCCGGGACAGGGAGCCGGGGAGCTGTTTTTT
-	-	TRBV18	TRBJ2-1	CASSPPEGGDEQFF	TGTGCCAGCTCACCACCGGAAGGGGGTGATGAGCAGTTCTTC
-	TRBD1	TRBV4-1	TRBJ2-7	CASSLDRGYEQYF	TGCGCCAGCAGCCTAGACAGGGGCTACGAGCAGTACTTC
-	TRBD1	TRBV9	TRBJ1-2	CASSRDRGGYTF	TGTGCCAGCTCTAGGGACAGGGGCGGCTACACCTTC
-	-	TRBV7-3	TRBJ2-5	CASSLSGEETQYF	TGTGCCAGCAGCCTTAGCGGAGAAGAGACCCAGTACTTC
once	-	TRBV10-2	TRBJ1-3	CASKHRAGNTIYF	TGCGCCAGCAAACACAGGGCTGGAAACACCATATATTTT
-	-	TRBV28	TRBJ2-2	CASSLLGSWGKTGELFF	TGTGCCAGCAGTTTATTGGGATCGTGGGGCAAAACCGGGGAGCTGTTTTTT
once	TRBD1	TRBV24-1	TRBJ2-1	CATSDHKWTGGYDNEQFF	TGTGCCACCAGTGATCATAAATGGACAGGGGGTTATGACAATGAGCAGTTCTTC
-	-	TRBV6-4	TRBJ1-2	CASSDSAPSKGYTF	TGTGCCAGCAGTGACTCTGCGCCATCGAAGGGCTACACCTTC
-	TRBD2	TRBV28	TRBJ2-5	CASSPISSGGLQETQYF	TGTGCCAGCAGTCCCATCTCTAGCGGGGGCCTCCAAGAGACCCAGTACTTC
-	-	TRBV13	TRBJ2-5	CASSLRRNRERQETQYF	TGTGCCAGCAGCTTACGGAGGAACAGGGAGCGCCAAGAGACCCAGTACTTC
-	-	TRBV28	TRBJ2-7	CASSSQLRFIYEQYF	TGTGCCAGCAGTTCCCAACTTCGATTCATATACGAGCAGTACTTC
-	-	TRBV2	TRBJ1-2	CASSESGSGYTF	TGTGCCAGCAGTGAATCAGGTTCTGGCTACACCTTC
-	-	TRBV27	TRBJ2-7	CASSLSLALSSYEQYF	TGTGCCAGCAGTTTAAGTCTAGCGTTGAGCTCCTACGAGCAGTACTTC
-	TRBD1	TRBV5-6	TRBJ1-1	CASSRRDRVNTEAFF	TGTGCCAGCAGCCGCCGGGACAGGGTGAACACTGAAGCTTTCTTT
-	TRBD2	TRBV10-3	TRBJ2-7	CAISESSTSGRASYF	TGTGCCATCAGTGAGTCTTCAACTAGCGGGAGGGCCTCGTACTTC
-	TRBD2	TRBV5-1	TRBJ2-7	CASSLGSGRTYEQYF	TGCGCCAGCAGCTTGGGTAGCGGGAGGACCTACGAGCAGTACTTC
once	-	TRBV29-1	TRBJ1-1	CSVVRGLNTEAFF	TGCAGCGTGGTAAGAGGTCTGAACACTGAAGCTTTCTTT
once	-	TRBV6-5	TRBJ2-4	CASSYSITGWDIQYF	TGTGCCAGCAGTTACTCAATCACAGGGTGGGACATTCAGTACTTC
once	-	TRBV7-9	TRBJ1-3	CASSRQVLSGNTIYF	TGTGCCAGCAGCCGACAGGTGCTCTCTGGAAACACCATATATTTT
once	TRBD1	TRBV12-3/TRBV12-4	TRBJ1-2	CASRQDRVATF	TGTGCCAGCAGACAAGACAGGGTGGCCACCTTC
few	-	TRBV5-4	TRBJ2-7	CASSSPGARNEQYF	TGTGCCAGCAGCAGTCCGGGAGCCAGAAACGAGCAGTACTTC
-	TRBD1	TRBV12-3/TRBV12-4	TRBJ2-7	CASSGDRTYEQYF	TGTGCCAGCAGTGGGGACAGAACTTACGAGCAGTACTTC
-	TRBD1	TRBV20-1	TRBJ2-1	CSARGQVEFF	TGCAGTGCTAGGGGACAGGTTGAGTTCTTC
-	-	TRBV7-6	TRBJ2-1	CASSLAEGSYEQFF	TGTGCCAGCAGCTTAGCGGAGGGATCCTATGAGCAGTTCTTC
-	-	TRBV28	TRBJ1-3	CASSLGTRRFSGNTIYF	TGTGCCAGCAGTTTAGGGACTCGCCGTTTCTCTGGAAACACCATATATTTT
-	-	TRBV6-5	TRBJ2-1	CASMVTTGFGEQFF	TGTGCCAGCATGGTGACGACGGGGTTTGGTGAGCAGTTCTTC
-	TRBD1	TRBV5-1	TRBJ2-2	CASSGMHRGTGELFF	TGCGCCAGCAGCGGGATGCACAGGGGGACCGGGGAGCTGTTTTTT
-	TRBD2	TRBV6-2/TRBV6-3	TRBJ2-5	CASSLGTSGPQETQYF	TGTGCCAGCAGCTTAGGGACTAGCGGACCCCAAGAGACCCAGTACTTC
-	TRBD2	TRBV28	TRBJ2-7	CASSLSGRPPYEQYF	TGTGCCAGCAGTTTAAGCGGGAGGCCCCCCTACGAGCAGTACTTC
-	TRBD1	TRBV7-3	TRBJ2-5	CASSLGDSSQETQYF	TGTGCCAGCAGCTTAGGGGACAGCTCTCAAGAGACCCAGTACTTC
-	-	TRBV5-1	TRBJ1-2	CASSLYLDSRRVPLRYGYTF	TGCGCCAGCAGCTTGTACCTAGACTCGAGACGGGTTCCCCTTAGGTATGGCTACACCTTC
-	-	TRBV10-1	TRBJ2-2	CASRRDSNTGELFF	TGCGCCAGCAGACGTGACTCGAACACCGGGGAGCTGTTTTTT
-	-	TRBV27	TRBJ1-1	CASSLSRGTEAFF	TGTGCCAGCAGTTTATCCCGGGGAACTGAAGCTTTCTTT
-	-	TRBV5-1	TRBJ2-7	CARLASGGKTYEQYF	TGCGCCAGACTGGCCTCGGGGGGCAAGACCTACGAGCAGTACTTC
-	TRBD1	TRBV7-9	TRBJ2-2	CASSRQGAGELFF	TGTGCCAGCAGTCGACAGGGGGCCGGGGAGCTGTTTTTT
-	TRBD2	TRBV19	TRBJ2-1	CASSSGIAGPYNEQFF	TGTGCCAGTAGTTCCGGGATAGCGGGACCATACAATGAGCAGTTCTTC
-	-	TRBV7-2	TRBJ1-1	CASSLGTRGISNEAFF	TGTGCCAGCAGCTTAGGAACTCGCGGGATATCAAATGAAGCTTTCTTT
-	-	TRBV28	TRBJ2-5	CASSLSQLETQYF	TGTGCCAGCAGTTTGTCGCAGTTAGAGACCCAGTACTTC
few	-	TRBV27	TRBJ2-7	CASSWDILSSYEQYF	TGTGCCAGCAGTTGGGACATCCTGAGCTCCTACGAGCAGTACTTC
few	TRBD1	TRBV6-5	TRBJ1-4	CASSYSSGGREKLFF	TGTGCCAGCAGTTACTCGTCAGGGGGCCGTGAAAAACTGTTTTTT
-	-	TRBV23-1	TRBJ1-5	CASKRKLGGNNQPQHF	TGCGCCAGCAAACGGAAGCTCGGGGGAAACAATCAGCCCCAGCATTTT